This T cell receptor beta chain comes out of a study of T-cell reconstitution after alpha-beta-depleted transplantation in children. Study results and limitations: It was reported that alpha-beta T cells came from several hundred expanded graft clones (about two months after transplant). Surviving recipient T cells and thymic progenitors underlay high day-60 TCRbeta diversity in some patients. When one year had passed after transplant, most T-cell counts and diversity came from newly produced T cells.

Unique molecular identifiers were used in preparing the TCRbeta library. Each CDR3 protein is one row after TCRdb ran MiXCR on the PCR reads. The table has about 98,000 distinct CDR3 sequences, 23% seen once. The CDR3 contains 18 residues. V shed 3 bases and J 0 bases; nucleotides not matched to a gene: 14. Germline values: CDR1 DFQATT, CDR2 SNEGSKA (reference sequence). This clonotype was detected only a few times. What it binds is not known. The sequences come from PBMCs, collected before TCRalphabeta/CD19-depleted stem cell transplant. This chain links TRBV20-1 with TRBJ2-1; 7 bases are a match to TRBD2. The source of this sequence is a boy between 2 and 15 years old with acute lymphoblastic leukemia, due to receive a stem cell transplant. CDR3 sequence: CSASPWGLADFSYNEQFF. As DNA, the CDR3 is TGCAGTGCTAGCCCCTGGGGTCTAGCGGACTTCTCCTACAATGAGCAGTTCTTC.